This T cell receptor beta chain originates from a study of blood T cell repertoires in COVID-19. The CDR3 extends over 15 amino acids. Trimming shortened V by 5 bases and J by 8 bases, and 20 bases separated the two germline ends. Germline V CDR1 and CDR2: SGHNT, YYREEE (reference sequence). Sequencing used immunoSEQ multiplex PCR; TCRdb keeps in-frame clones, though not all of them. The table has approximately 120,000 clones, roughly four fifths seen once; the top ten hold about 5.5%. The TCR comes from a man older than 75 with COVID-19, enrolled during active disease. J is TRBJ1-3 and V is TRBV5-4; D gene ambiguous. The sample consisted of peripheral blood. The CDR3 region has the DNA TGTGCCAGCAGAACACGACCGACGTTAGAGGACACCATATATTTT. This translates into CASRTRPTLEDTIYF.